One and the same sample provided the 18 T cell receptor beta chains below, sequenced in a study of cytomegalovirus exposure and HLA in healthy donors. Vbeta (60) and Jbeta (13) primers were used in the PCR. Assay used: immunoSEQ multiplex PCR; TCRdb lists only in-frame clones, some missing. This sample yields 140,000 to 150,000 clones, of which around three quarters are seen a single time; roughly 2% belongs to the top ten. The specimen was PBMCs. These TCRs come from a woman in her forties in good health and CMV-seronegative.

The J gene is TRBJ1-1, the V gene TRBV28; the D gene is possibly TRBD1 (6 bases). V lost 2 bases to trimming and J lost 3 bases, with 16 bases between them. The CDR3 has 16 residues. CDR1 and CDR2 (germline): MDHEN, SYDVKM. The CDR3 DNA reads TGTGCCAGCAGTTTAGTCGTATGGGGGCCGGACACTGAAGCTTTCTTT. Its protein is CASSLVVWGPDTEAFF.

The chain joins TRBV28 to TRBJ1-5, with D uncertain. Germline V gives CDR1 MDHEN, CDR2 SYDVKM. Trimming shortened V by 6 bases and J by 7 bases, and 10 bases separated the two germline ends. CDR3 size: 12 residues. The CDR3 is CASSLMSQPQHF. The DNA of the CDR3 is TGTGCCAGCAGCCTGATGAGCCAGCCCCAGCATTTT.

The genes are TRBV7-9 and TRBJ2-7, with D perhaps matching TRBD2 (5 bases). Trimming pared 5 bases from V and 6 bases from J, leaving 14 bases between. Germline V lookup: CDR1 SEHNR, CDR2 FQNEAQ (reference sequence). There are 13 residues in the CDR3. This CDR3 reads CASSQEVGGEQYF. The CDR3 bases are TGTGCCAGCAGCCAGGAGGTCGGTGGCGAGCAGTACTTC.

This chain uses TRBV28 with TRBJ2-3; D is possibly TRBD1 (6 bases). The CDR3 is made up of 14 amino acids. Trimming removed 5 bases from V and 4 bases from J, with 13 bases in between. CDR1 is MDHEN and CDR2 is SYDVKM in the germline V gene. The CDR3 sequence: CASSLGQWADTQYF. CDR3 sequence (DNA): TGTGCCAGCAGTCTAGGACAGTGGGCAGATACGCAGTATTTT.

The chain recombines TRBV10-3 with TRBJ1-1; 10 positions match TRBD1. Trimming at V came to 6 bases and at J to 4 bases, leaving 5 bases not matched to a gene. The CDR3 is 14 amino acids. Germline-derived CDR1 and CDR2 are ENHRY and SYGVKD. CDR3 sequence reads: CAIRGTGDGTEAFF. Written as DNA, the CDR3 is TGTGCCATCAGGGGGACAGGGGATGGCACTGAAGCTTTCTTT.

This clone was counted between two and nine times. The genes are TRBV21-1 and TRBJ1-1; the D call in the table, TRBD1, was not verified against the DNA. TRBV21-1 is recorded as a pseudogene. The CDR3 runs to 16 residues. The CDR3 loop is CASHLGRGQTNTEAFF. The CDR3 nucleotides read TGTGCCAGCCACCTCGGCCGCGGACAGACGAACACTGAAGCTTTCTTT.

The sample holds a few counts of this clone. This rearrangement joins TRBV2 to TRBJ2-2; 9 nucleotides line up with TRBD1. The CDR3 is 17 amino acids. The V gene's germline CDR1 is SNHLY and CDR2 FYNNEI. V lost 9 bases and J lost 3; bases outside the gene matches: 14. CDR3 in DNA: TGTGCCAGAAGGCTCCGTGGGGGGACAGGGCACACCGGGGAGCTGTTTTTT. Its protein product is CARRLRGGTGHTGELFF.

CDR3 protein: CAISNRTNLHNEQFF. CDR3 sequence (DNA): TGTGCCATCTCAAACCGGACAAACCTCCACAATGAGCAGTTCTTC. The chain has TRBV10-3 and TRBJ2-1, with a possible D match to TRBD1 (5 bases). This CDR3 region has 15 residues. Per the germline V gene, CDR1 is ENHRY and CDR2 is SYGVKD. V lost 8 bases, J lost 5 bases, and 19 bases lay in between.

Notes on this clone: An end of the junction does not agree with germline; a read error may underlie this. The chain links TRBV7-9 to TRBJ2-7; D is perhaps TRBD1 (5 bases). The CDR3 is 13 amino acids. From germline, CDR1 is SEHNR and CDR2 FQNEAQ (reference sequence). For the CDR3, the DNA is TGTTCCAGCAGCTCAAGGACATTGGGCGAGCAGTACTTC. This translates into CSSSSRTLGEQYF.

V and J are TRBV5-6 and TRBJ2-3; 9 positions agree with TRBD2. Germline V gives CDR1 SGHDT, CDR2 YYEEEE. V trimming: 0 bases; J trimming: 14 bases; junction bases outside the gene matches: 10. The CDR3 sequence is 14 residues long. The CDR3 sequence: CASSLGHGTSRGYF. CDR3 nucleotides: TGTGCCAGCAGCTTGGGGCACGGGACTAGCAGGGGGTATTTT.

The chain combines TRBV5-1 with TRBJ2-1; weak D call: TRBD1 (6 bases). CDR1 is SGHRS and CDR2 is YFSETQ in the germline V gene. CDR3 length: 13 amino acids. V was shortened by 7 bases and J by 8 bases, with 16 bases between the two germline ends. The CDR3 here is CASPGQMVHEQFF. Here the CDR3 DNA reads TGCGCCAGCCCCGGACAGATGGTCCATGAGCAGTTCTTC.

DNA of the CDR3: TGTGCCAGCTCACCACCGGGGACAGGGTTGAACACTGAAGCTTTCTTT. Translated: CASSPPGTGLNTEAFF. The chain employs TRBV18 and TRBJ1-1, with 9 bases lining up with TRBD1. The ends lost 0 bases at V and 0 bases at J; junction bases unmatched: 2. The CDR3 sequence is 16 residues long. From germline, CDR1 is KGHSH and CDR2 LQKENI.

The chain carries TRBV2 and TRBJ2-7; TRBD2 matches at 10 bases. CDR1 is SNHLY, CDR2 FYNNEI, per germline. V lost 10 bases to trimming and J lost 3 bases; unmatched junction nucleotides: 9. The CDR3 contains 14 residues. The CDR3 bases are TGTGCCATCCAAGAGCGGGAGGGCCACTACGAGCAGTACTTC. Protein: CAIQEREGHYEQYF.

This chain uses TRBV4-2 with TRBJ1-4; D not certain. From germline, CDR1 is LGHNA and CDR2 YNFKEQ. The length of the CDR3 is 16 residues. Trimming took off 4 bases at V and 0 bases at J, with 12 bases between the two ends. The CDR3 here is CASSPNLRATNEKLFF. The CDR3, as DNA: TGTGCCAGCAGCCCGAATTTGAGGGCAACTAATGAAAAACTGTTTTTT.

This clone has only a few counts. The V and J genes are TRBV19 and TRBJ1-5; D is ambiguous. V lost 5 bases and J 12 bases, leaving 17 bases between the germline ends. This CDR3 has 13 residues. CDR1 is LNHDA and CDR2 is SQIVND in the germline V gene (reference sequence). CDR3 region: CASSPSRLALQHF. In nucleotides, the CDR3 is TGTGCCAGTAGTCCCTCCAGATTGGCCCTCCAGCATTTT.

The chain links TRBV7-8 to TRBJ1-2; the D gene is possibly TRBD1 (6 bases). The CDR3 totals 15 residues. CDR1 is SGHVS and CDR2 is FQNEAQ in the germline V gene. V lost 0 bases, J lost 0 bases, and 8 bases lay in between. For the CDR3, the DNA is TGTGCCAGCAGCTTAGCTAGGACAGCTAACTATGGCTACACCTTC. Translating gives CASSLARTANYGYTF.

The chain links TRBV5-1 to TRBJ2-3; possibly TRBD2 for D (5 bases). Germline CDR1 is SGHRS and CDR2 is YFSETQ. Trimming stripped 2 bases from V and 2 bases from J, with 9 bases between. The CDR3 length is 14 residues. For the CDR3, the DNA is TGCGCCAGCAGCTTAAGGACTTACACAGATACGCAGTATTTT. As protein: CASSLRTYTDTQYF.

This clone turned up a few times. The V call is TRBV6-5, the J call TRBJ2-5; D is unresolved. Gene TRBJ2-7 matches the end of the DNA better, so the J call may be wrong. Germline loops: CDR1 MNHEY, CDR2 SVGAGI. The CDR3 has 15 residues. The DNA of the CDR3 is TGTGCCAGCAGTTACTCCAGGTCCGCCTCCTACGAGCAGTACTTC. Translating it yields CASSYSRSASYEQYF.